The sequence of this T cell receptor (beta chain) was determined in a study of vaccination effects on CD4 cells after COVID-19. Study as a whole: Sampling occurred a median 72 days post second dose, range 14 to 241. It was with about 10 IU/ml IL-2 and 10 ug/ml peptides that 1.8 million or so PBMC per well were cultured.

General observations from the study: Substantial clonal contraction characterized both infection- and vaccine-induced clones late after vaccination.

With about 9 days of culture completed, CD4+ T cells were isolated. Subjects were given two BNT162b2 or mRNA-1273 vaccine doses. Regarding this clone: Its antigen is not identified.

Generated by immunoSEQ multiplex PCR, the TCRdb table keeps only in-frame clones and is missing some. In the table there are tens of thousands of clones, 73% of which are singletons. Germline loops: CDR1 LGHDT, CDR2 YNNKEL (reference sequence). The CDR3 extends over 15 amino acids. With V trimmed by 6 bases and J by 6 bases, 6 bases remained unmatched. Source: CD4+ T cells from PBMCs cultured without peptide, taken after COVID-19 vaccination. V is TRBV3-1 (or the pseudogene TRBV3-2) and J is TRBJ2-1; 12 bases line up with TRBD2. This sequence was found in a human donor who received a COVID-19 vaccine. The CDR3 DNA reads as TGTGCCAGCAGACAACTAGCGGGGGGCCGCAATGAGCAGTTCTTC. Translated, it gives CASRQLAGGRNEQFF.